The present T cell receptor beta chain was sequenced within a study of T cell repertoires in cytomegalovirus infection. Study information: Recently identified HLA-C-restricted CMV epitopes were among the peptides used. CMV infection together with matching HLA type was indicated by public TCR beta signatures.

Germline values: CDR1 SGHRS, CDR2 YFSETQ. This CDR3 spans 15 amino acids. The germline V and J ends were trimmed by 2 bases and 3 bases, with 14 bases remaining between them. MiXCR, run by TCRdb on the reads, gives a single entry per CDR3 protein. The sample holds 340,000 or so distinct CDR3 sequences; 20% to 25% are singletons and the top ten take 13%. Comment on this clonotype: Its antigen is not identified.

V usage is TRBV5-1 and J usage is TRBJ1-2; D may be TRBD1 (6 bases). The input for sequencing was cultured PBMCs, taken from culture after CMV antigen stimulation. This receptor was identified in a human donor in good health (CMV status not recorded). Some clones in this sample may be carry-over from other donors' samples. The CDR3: CASSLSPGADYGYTF. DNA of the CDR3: TGCGCCAGCAGCTTATCACCAGGGGCTGACTATGGCTACACCTTC.